This entry lists 23 T cell receptor beta chains sequenced from one sample in a study of T cells in women clearing cervical HPV infection. This table comes from immunoSEQ multiplex PCR, and its TCRdb copy is limited to in-frame clones, with some not included. The sample spans around 35,000 clones; the ten largest clones claim around 1.7%. Sequenced input: blood buffy coat. The receptors shown here come from a woman between 18 and 75 years old with a cervical HPV16 infection that either progressed to CIN3+ or cleared (not recorded which).

The sequenced CDR3 bases are TGTGCCAGCAGCGTGACAGGCGGAAGCACAGATACC. This sequence encodes CASSVTGGSTDT. Given in full, the CDR3 is CASSVTGGSTDTQYF. V usage is TRBV2 and J usage is TRBJ2-5; weak D call: TRBD1 (6 bases). Read sequence stops 3 residues before the CDR3 end, and the germline J gene provides the missing end. This CDR3 contains 15 residues. The germline V gene encodes CDR1 SNHLY and CDR2 FYNNEI. Based on the CDR3 plus reference TRBV2 and TRBJ2-5, the full variable domain is EPEVTQTPSHQVTQMGQEVILRCVPISNHLYFYWYRQILGQKVEFLVSFYNNEISEKSEIFDDQFSVERPDGSNFTLKIRSTKLEDSAMYFCASSVTGGSTDTQYFGPGTRLLVL.

In the case of this clone: The read ends 3 residues shy of where the CDR3 ends; the end is completed using the germline J gene. V usage is TRBV29-1 and J usage is TRBJ2-1; a weak D match, TRBD1 (6 bases). V lost 6 bases to trimming and J lost 3 bases, with 9 bases between them. CDR1 and CDR2 (germline): SQVTM, ANQGSEA. The length of the CDR3 is 12 residues. The DNA read from the CDR3 is TGCAGCGTCCAGGACAGCTACAATGAG. Its translation: CSVQDSYNE. The full CDR3 protein reads CSVQDSYNEQFF.

As to this clone: The CDR3 is cut off 3 residues early in the read; its end comes from the germline J gene. The rearrangement links TRBV11-2 to TRBJ2-3; 9 bases are shared with TRBD2. The CDR3 is 15 residues long. Per the germline V gene, CDR1 is SGHAT and CDR2 is FQNNGV. V trimming: 7 bases; J trimming: 5 bases; junction bases outside the gene matches: 10. Partial CDR3 DNA: TGTGCCAGCACCTTGGAGCGGGGGGTTTTAGATACG. It translates to CASTLERGVLDT. The complete CDR3 reads CASTLERGVLDTQYF.

Comment on this clone: Compared with germline, one end of the junction differs, possibly owing to a read error. With the read ending 3 residues before the CDR3 end, the germline J gene is used to fill in that end. Other DNA variants within this sample encode the same CDR3. The chain combines TRBV7-9 with TRBJ1-3; D is perhaps TRBD1 (6 bases). CDR1 SEHNR and CDR2 FQNEAQ come from the germline V gene (reference sequence). CDR3 length: 13 amino acids. The CDR3 reads CASSTGHGNTIYF. The sequenced CDR3 bases are TGTGCCAGCAGCACAGGGCATGGAAACACT.

Turning to this clone: The sequence runs out 3 residues before the end of the CDR3; the remainder is reconstructed from the germline J gene. V and J are TRBV19 and TRBJ1-2; a weak D match, TRBD1 (5 bases). Germline CDR1 reads LNHDA; CDR2 reads SQIVND (reference sequence). CDR3 length: 17 amino acids. Partial CDR3 DNA: TGTGCCAGTAGTATGGGAGCTTCAGGGATCCGACCAGGTACC. It is translated as CASSMGASGIRPGT. Given in full, the CDR3 is CASSMGASGIRPGTYTF.

With respect to this clone: The read ends 3 residues before the CDR3 terminus; that terminus is restored from the germline J gene. The chain links TRBV19 to TRBJ1-2, with D tentatively TRBD1 (6 bases). Germline V gives CDR1 LNHDA, CDR2 SQIVND (reference sequence). CDR3 size: 15 residues. The CDR3 sequence is CASSPSAGGVNDYTF. The sequenced part of the CDR3 DNA is TGTGCCAGTAGTCCCTCGGCGGGGGGCGTGAACGAC.

Points on this clone: The read ends 3 residues early relative to the CDR3; the germline J gene fills the gap. This rearrangement joins TRBV5-1 to TRBJ1-1, with D possibly TRBD1 on 6 matching bases. Per the germline V gene, CDR1 is SGHRS and CDR2 is YFSETQ. The CDR3 has 15 amino acids. Trimming left V 6 bases short and J 4 bases short, with 19 bases between. Partial CDR3 DNA: TGCGCCAGCACCGCACTACAGGGAGGGGGCACTGAA. This translates into CASTALQGGGTE. The full CDR3 is CASTALQGGGTEAFF.

Comments on this clone: The CDR3 is cut off 3 residues early in the read; its end comes from the germline J gene. The chain is built from TRBV19 and TRBJ2-3; no clear D gene. The CDR3 runs to 12 residues. Germline V lookup: CDR1 LNHDA, CDR2 SQIVND (reference sequence). Partial CDR3 DNA: TGTGCCAGTAGTCCCAACCTAGAGACG. Translation: CASSPNLET. The entire CDR3 protein reads CASSPNLETQYF.

To note about this clone: The read ends 3 residues shy of where the CDR3 ends; the end is completed using the germline J gene. J is TRBJ2-7 and V is TRBV6-2 or TRBV6-3; a weak D match, TRBD2 (5 bases). The ends were cut back, 0 bases at V and 5 bases at J, with 20 bases in the middle. Germline V gives CDR1 MNHEY, CDR2 SVGEGT. This CDR3 is 17 amino acids long. CDR3 region: CASSYSSKPGSFHEQYF. CDR3 DNA, as far as it was read: TGTGCCAGCAGTTACTCGTCCAAGCCGGGGAGCTTCCACGAG.

About this clone: The sequence runs out 3 residues before the end of the CDR3; the remainder is reconstructed from the germline J gene. V gene TRBV19 combines with J gene TRBJ2-3, with D perhaps matching TRBD2 (5 bases). This CDR3 contains 16 residues. V gave up 5 bases and J gave up 0 bases, with 15 bases separating them. Per germline, CDR1 LNHDA and CDR2 SQIVND (reference sequence). Incomplete CDR3 DNA: TGTGCCAGTAGTCCTCAGGAGCGGATTAGCACAGATACG. It translates to CASSPQERISTDT. The whole CDR3 reads CASSPQERISTDTQYF.

As for this clone: The read falls 3 residues short of the CDR3 end, and the missing part is taken from the germline J gene. The genes are TRBV27 and TRBJ2-5; D may be TRBD1 (5 bases). Germline V gives CDR1 MNHEY, CDR2 SMNVEV (reference sequence). The CDR3 extends over 13 amino acids. V dropped 5 bases and J dropped 2 bases, with 9 bases sitting between them. CDR3 sequence reads: CASSKTVQETQYF. The sequenced part of the CDR3 DNA is TGTGCCAGCAGTAAGACAGTTCAAGAGACC.

As to this clone: The read terminates 3 residues ahead of where the CDR3 ends, so the germline J gene completes it. The chain employs TRBV5-1 and TRBJ1-6, with no clear D. This CDR3 has 17 residues. Germline V gene sequence: CDR1 SGHRS, CDR2 YFSETQ. V lost 0 bases to trimming and J lost 7 bases, with 17 bases between them. The CDR3: CASSLVPVGERNSPLHF. The CDR3 DNA, read in part, is TGCGCCAGCAGCTTGGTCCCCGTCGGGGAACGAAATTCACCC.

On this clone itself: The read ends 3 residues shy of where the CDR3 ends; the end is completed using the germline J gene. V usage is TRBV30 and J usage is TRBJ2-3; TRBD2 might be the D (6 bases). The CDR3 sequence is 15 residues long. Germline loops: CDR1 GTSNPN, CDR2 SVGIG (reference sequence). The V and J ends lost 1 base and 1 base respectively, with 12 bases between them. Partial CDR3 DNA: TGTGCCTGGAGTGATAATAGCGGTGGCACAGATACG. This gives the protein CAWSDNSGGTDT. The entire CDR3 protein is CAWSDNSGGTDTQYF.

Comment on this clone: The read halts 3 residues ahead of the CDR3 end, with the missing end drawn from the germline J gene. The chain carries TRBV6-1 and TRBJ2-3; TRBD2 matches at 9 bases. Germline loops: CDR1 MNHNS, CDR2 SASEGT. Losses at the gene ends were 4 bases for V and 2 bases for J; bases not matched to a gene: 7. The CDR3 has 16 residues. The CDR3 DNA, read in part, is TGTGCCAGCAGTGGGAATCTAGCGGGACTCACAGATACG. Its translation is CASSGNLAGLTDT. The entire CDR3 protein reads CASSGNLAGLTDTQYF.

As regards this clone: The DNA ends 3 residues before the CDR3 does, and the rest of the CDR3 is filled in from the germline J gene. The chain combines TRBV20-1 with TRBJ2-2; tentatively, D is TRBD2 (5 bases). Germline V CDR1 and CDR2: DFQATT, SNEGSKA (reference sequence). The CDR3 loop spans 12 amino acids. Trimming shortened V by 4 bases and J by 7 bases, and 10 bases separated the two germline ends. The DNA read from the CDR3 is TGCAGTGCTACGGACTGGGGCGGGGAG. Its protein is CSATDWGGE. The whole CDR3 reads CSATDWGGELFF.

In the case of this clone: The read is 3 residues too short to cover the CDR3 end, so that end is filled in from the germline J gene. The V call is TRBV18, the J call TRBJ1-2, with 7 nucleotides matching TRBD1. The junction had 6 bases not matched to a gene; V was cut back by 0 bases and J by 2 bases. CDR1 and CDR2 (germline): KGHSH, LQKENI. This CDR3 region has 16 residues. Incomplete CDR3 DNA: TGTGCCAGCTCACCACCGGGACAGCTGATGAACTATGGC. This encodes CASSPPGQLMNYG. The CDR3 as a whole reads CASSPPGQLMNYGYTF.

Worth noting for this clone: The read comes to an end 3 residues before the CDR3 does, leaving the germline J gene to fill in the end. The gene calls are TRBV6-2 or TRBV6-3 and TRBJ2-3; the D is unclear. The CDR3 loop spans 13 amino acids. Germline values: CDR1 MNHEY, CDR2 SVGEGT. The CDR3 here is CASSYDSNQPQYF. The sequenced part of the CDR3 DNA is TGTGCCAGCAGTTATGATAGCAATCAGCCG.

About this clone: The CDR3 end is not reached by the read, which stops 3 residues before it; the germline J gene fills it in. The chain recombines TRBV3-1 (or the pseudogene TRBV3-2) with TRBJ1-2, with D perhaps matching TRBD1 (6 bases). V was pared by 1 base and J by 7 bases, with 25 bases between. There are 18 residues in the CDR3. Germline-derived CDR1 and CDR2 are LGHDT and YNNKEL (reference sequence). The CDR3 loop reads CASSQAFHRDTYWSGYTF. The sequenced CDR3 bases are TGTGCCAGCAGCCAAGCGTTCCACCGGGACACGTATTGGAGTGGC.

Worth noting for this clone: Sequencing ends 3 residues short of the CDR3 end; the germline J gene provides the rest. This chain connects TRBV7-3 to TRBJ2-4; TRBD1 aligns across 9 bases. Germline values: CDR1 SGHTA, CDR2 FQGTGA. This CDR3 contains 14 residues. Incomplete CDR3 DNA: TGTGCCAGCAGCGCGGGACAGGGACCCTATGGT. Translated: CASSAGQGPYG. The entire CDR3 sequence reads CASSAGQGPYGQYF.

Comment on this clone: Sequencing ends 3 residues short of the CDR3 end; the germline J gene provides the rest. V gene TRBV7-6 combines with J gene TRBJ1-6; 10 nucleotides agree with TRBD1. This CDR3 is built from 16 residues. V was clipped by 0 bases and J by 7 bases; unmatched bases: 3. The V gene's germline CDR1 is SGHVS and CDR2 FNYEAQ. The CDR3 DNA, read in part, is TGTGCCAGCAGCTTAGCCCGGACAGGGGGAAATTCACCC. The encoded protein is CASSLARTGGNSP. The complete CDR3 sequence is CASSLARTGGNSPLHF.

In regard to this clone: The CDR3 extends 3 residues past the end of the read, so its final part is completed from the germline J gene. V is TRBV20-1 and J is TRBJ1-1; a possible D gene is TRBD1 (6 bases). Trimming shortened V by 1 base and J by 1 base, and 10 bases separated the two germline ends. Germline V gene lookup returns CDR1 DFQATT and CDR2 SNEGSKA (reference sequence). CDR3 length: 14 residues. Partial CDR3 DNA: TGCAGTGCTAGAGTAGGGGGACAGAACACTGAA. Translated: CSARVGGQNTE. The entire CDR3 reads CSARVGGQNTEAFF.

About this clone: The read finishes 3 residues shy of the CDR3 end, and the germline J gene is used to complete it. The rearrangement joins TRBV7-3 to TRBJ1-1; D unclear. There are 13 residues in the CDR3. Germline-derived CDR1 and CDR2 are SGHTA and FQGTGA. Deletions cut 4 bases from V and 5 bases from J, with 11 bases between. CDR3 loop: CASSSKAGTEAFF. The CDR3 DNA, read in part, is TGTGCCAGCAGCTCTAAGGCGGGTACTGAA.

About this clone: The read comes to an end 3 residues before the CDR3 does, leaving the germline J gene to fill in the end. The chain uses TRBV7-8 and TRBJ2-3; TRBD2 is a possible D gene (7 bases). Germline CDR1 reads SGHVS; CDR2 reads FQNEAQ. The CDR3 totals 15 residues. The DNA read from the CDR3 is TGTGCCAGCAGCCCTGGGGGGGCCTACCAAGAGACG. Amino acid sequence: CASSPGGAYQET. The entire CDR3 is CASSPGGAYQETQYF. The full variable domain, with the rest looked up from reference TRBV7-8 and TRBJ2-3, is GAGVSQSPRYKVAKRGQDVALRCDPISGHVSLFWYQQALGQGPEFLTYFQNEAQLDKSGLPSDRFFAERPEGSVSTLKIQRTQQEDSAVYLCASSPGGAYQETQYFGPGTRLTVL.